The clone carrying this TCR beta chain was counted a single time. What it binds is unknown. This sample was included in a study of radiotherapy plus CTLA-4 blockade in lung cancer. Study summary: Disease control was achieved by 31% of patients, and objective responses by 18%. Regarding the study as a whole: TCR clones of tumor origin grew in blood after radiotherapy plus ipilimumab.

Sequencing was performed with immunoSEQ multiplex PCR; in TCRdb, only in-frame clones are kept and a portion is missing. The table has some 64,000 clones, less than 85% seen once. Enrolled patients, whose metastatic non-small-cell lung cancer was chemo-refractory, received focal radiation plus CTLA-4 blockade with ipilimumab. V lost 4 bases and J 3 bases, leaving 17 bases between the germline ends. CDR3 length: 15 amino acids. Germline lookup yields CDR1 SGHNT and CDR2 YYREEE (reference sequence). This receptor was taken from a human donor with non-small cell lung cancer whose response to radiotherapy plus ipilimumab could not be evaluated. Some clones in this sample may be carry-over from other donors' samples. V is TRBV5-4 and J is TRBJ2-7; tentative D call: TRBD2 (5 bases). The sequencing here drew on peripheral blood, taken from a patient treated with radiotherapy plus ipilimumab. The CDR3 loop is CASSLSSGLNYEQYF. CDR3 in DNA: TGTGCCAGCAGCCTCTCCTCCGGACTCAACTACGAGCAGTACTTC.